This T cell receptor (beta chain) was sequenced during a study of T cells in Graves' hyperthyroidism and ophthalmopathy (dated by TCRdb to the late 2010s). Study-wide context: Peripheral blood was sampled at the time of initial diagnosis, prior to any treatment. After sampling, hyperthyroidism patients received methimazole starting at 30 mg daily, and ophthalmopathy patients received high-dose intravenous methylprednisolone. To identify distinguishing TCR V-J signatures, a discovery cohort of 100 or so patients was used, comprising 40 to 45 with Graves' ophthalmopathy and under 60 with stable Graves' hyperthyroidism. Thyroid tissue and blood T-cell repertoires from six Graves' hyperthyroidism patients were also compared in the study. The 85 to 100 discovery patients were randomly split 7:3 into training and test sets. An independent validation cohort of under 20 hyperthyroidism patients and 17 patients who later progressed to ophthalmopathy tested prospective prediction of ophthalmopathy. TCR Vbeta CDR3 sequencing of roughly 140 peripheral blood samples (approximately 44 ophthalmopathy, 75 to 85 hyperthyroidism and roughly 17 progressor patients) is reported in the paper.

TCR beta CDR3 regions were amplified from RNA transcripts. The TCR CDR3 was subjected to a first round of RT-PCR using the HTBI primer set and the Qiagen OneStep RT-PCR kit. A second multiplex PCR round built the libraries, followed by size selection and purification. Paired-end sequencing of the libraries was performed with 100 bp reads on an Illumina HiSeq2000. As for how the authors treated the data: SOAPnuke was used to process the raw data, throwing out any read that contained adapters or uncalled bases, had a mean Phred below 15, or lacked an exact constant-primer or identifier match. COPE v1.2.5 was used to merge high-quality paired reads, and clonotypes were defined as unique nucleotide sequences. MiTCR v1.1 was used to align clonotypes to the IMGT TRBV, TRBD and TRBJ reference segments. The analysis was restricted to V-J combinations with a frequency above 0.0001, which together covered roughly 99% of the repertoires. A TCS score was defined as the ratio between F50 (clonal expansion) and ExV (chaos), using BLOSUM62-based TCRdist between CDR3 peptides within each V-J. Welch's t-statistics and random forest reduced approximately 520 V-J features to about 12, which were used in a naive Bayes classifier (R e1071). Starting from the raw public reads, TCRdb applied fastp trimming at Q25, assembled clones with MiXCR and retained in-frame beta chains. Rows matching on CDR3 protein sequence are summarized as one entry with the most common DNA and genes. None of the V and J calls come from the authors' own analysis; TCRdb made them. The sample includes fewer than 800,000 distinct CDR3 sequences, with around 17% observed a single time. Jointly, the top ten make up 8.4% of the sample.

Concerning this clonotype itself: Its specific antigen is unknown. No base-level quality is on record; no much larger clone is a single base apart.

Stable Graves' hyperthyroidism was defined as no progression to ophthalmopathy during 18 months of follow-up. Hyperthyroidism patients were newly diagnosed, had a disease duration of under 2 months, and were aged 18 to 65 years. Patients with uncontrolled infections, other autoimmune diseases, pregnancy or lactation were excluded. Diagnoses relied on clinical symptoms, serum thyroxine and TRAb, thyroid ultrasound and orbital computed tomography. PBMCs were separated from 10 ml of fresh peripheral blood using Ficoll-Paque density gradient centrifugation. Total RNA was extracted with Trizol reagent, and quality was checked on an Agilent 2100 Bioanalyzer. CDR1 and CDR2 are read off the germline V gene as SGDLS and YYNGEE. Its CDR3 holds 15 amino acids, cysteine through phenylalanine. Only the CDR3 portion is preserved as DNA: 45 bases, with reading frame beginning at the first base. V and J lose 4 bases and 2 bases, and a span of 12 bases separates them.

The study at large found these results: In validation, progression to ophthalmopathy was predicted by the model with roughly 71% sensitivity and roughly 76% specificity, a median of about 6.8 months before onset. Blood samples also contained most of the expanded thyroid clonotypes (frequency above 0.001), which suggests that blood repertoires may reflect thyroid immune responses. A 13 V-J signature model separated ophthalmopathy from stable hyperthyroidism, with over 85% sensitivity and approximately 81% specificity in cross-validation and 80%/75% in testing. No statistical method was used to set the sample size in advance, and investigators knew the group allocation.

The sample was blood. This chain is built from TRBV9 and TRBJ2-2, with TRBD2 perhaps the D gene, on 6 matching bases. The TCR was taken from a man between 18 and 29 years old with Graves' hyperthyroidism. The sequenced DNA is TGTGCCAGCAGCCAAAGGCGGGACAACACCGGGGAGCTGTTTTTT. Translation gives CASSQRRDNTGELFF.